The 20 T cell receptor beta chains below all came from one sample that was sequenced in a study of blood T cells in healthy people across ages. PCR was performed a second time for roughly 7 to 11 cycles using a sample-barcoded 5' primer and a J-beta primer mix. TCRdb used MiXCR to reprocess the 5' RACE reads, holding one entry per CDR3 protein. The table has more than 800,000 distinct CDR3 sequences, 29% seen once. Sequenced input: blood. Source of these receptors: a woman of 80 years or more in good health.

This rearrangement joins TRBV9 to TRBJ1-1; perhaps TRBD1 as D (5 bases). The CDR3 is 16 residues long. V lost 4 bases and J 6 bases, leaving 22 bases between the germline ends. Germline CDR1 SGDLS, CDR2 YYNGEE. This CDR3 is CASSPRGSGLGAEAFF. Written as DNA, the CDR3 is TGTGCCAGCAGCCCCCGGGGGTCAGGACTCGGGGCTGAAGCTTTCTTT. Full variable domain (remainder filled in from reference TRBV9 and TRBJ1-1): DSGVTQTPKHLITATGQRVTLRCSPRSGDLSVYWYQQSLDQGLQFLIQYYNGEERAKGNILERFSAQQFPDLHSELNLSSLELGDSALYFCASSPRGSGLGAEAFFGQGTRLTVV.

This clonotype was seen at least ten times. CDR3 sequence reads: CSAKGGTYVYEQYF. CDR3 DNA sequence: TGCAGTGCCAAAGGGGGGACTTATGTCTACGAGCAGTACTTC. J is TRBJ2-7 and V is TRBV20-1; D may match TRBD1 or TRBD2 (6 bases each). This CDR3 is built from 14 residues. CDR1 is DFQATT, CDR2 SNEGSKA, per germline (reference sequence). V lost 6 bases and J 3 bases, leaving 18 bases between the germline ends.

This clonotype was seen at least ten times. The rearrangement joins TRBV5-6 to TRBJ2-3; 8 bases line up with TRBD1. CDR3 length equals 17 residues. The V gene end was trimmed by 4 bases and the J gene end by 0 bases; junction bases not matched to a gene: 10. Germline CDR1 is SGHDT and CDR2 is YYEEEE. The chain's CDR3 is CASSPTRGRRSTDTQYF. The CDR3 region has the DNA TGTGCCAGCAGCCCGACCAGGGGGCGCCGGAGCACAGATACGCAGTATTTT.

This clonotype was seen repeatedly, ten times or more. The chain is built from TRBV6-2 or TRBV6-3 and TRBJ2-7; the D gene could be TRBD1 or TRBD2 (5 bases each). V lost 0 bases to trimming and J lost 3 bases, with 15 bases between them. Germline CDR1 MNHEY, CDR2 SVGEGT. The CDR3 is 16 residues long. The CDR3 loop reads CASSYSRAQEDYEQYF. In nucleotides, the CDR3 is TGTGCCAGCAGTTACTCCCGGGCACAGGAGGACTACGAGCAGTACTTC.

This clonotype was counted many times. V is TRBV18 and J is TRBJ2-1; possibly TRBD2 for D (6 bases). The CDR3 spans 15 residues. The ends were cut back, 2 bases at V and 0 bases at J, with 8 bases in the middle. Per germline, CDR1 KGHSH and CDR2 LQKENI. CDR3 coding DNA: TGTGCCAGCTCACCAAAGACTAGCTCCTACAATGAGCAGTTCTTC. This codes for CASSPKTSSYNEQFF.

The chain links TRBV18 to TRBJ1-5; D remains ambiguous. Per germline, CDR1 KGHSH and CDR2 LQKENI. The V end was cut by 2 bases, the J end by 7 bases, with 9 bases between. The CDR3 length is 13 residues. CDR3 amino acids: CASSPEFGQPQHF. Written as DNA, the CDR3 is TGTGCCAGCTCACCAGAGTTTGGCCAGCCCCAGCATTTT. The whole variable domain, filled in from reference TRBV18 and TRBJ1-5, reads NAGVMQNPRHLVRRRGQEARLRCSPMKGHSHVYWYRQLPEEGLKFMVYLQKENIIDESGMPKERFSAEFPKEGPSILRIQQVVRGDSAAYFCASSPEFGQPQHFGDGTRLSIL.

The chain couples TRBV27 to TRBJ2-7; D is unresolved. V gave up 6 bases and J gave up 0 bases, with 18 bases separating them. The CDR3 extends over 16 amino acids. Germline V gene sequence: CDR1 MNHEY, CDR2 SMNVEV (reference sequence). The CDR3 nucleotides are TGTGCCAGCAGCCTCCGAGGCAGCCAATACTCCTACGAGCAGTACTTC. It translates to CASSLRGSQYSYEQYF.

The chain links TRBV5-1 to TRBJ2-2; the D gene is possibly TRBD2 (5 bases). The V gene lost 6 bases and the J gene lost 7 bases, with 7 bases spanning the gap. Germline loops: CDR1 SGHRS, CDR2 YFSETQ. The CDR3 is 11 residues long. The CDR3 nucleotides are TGCGCCAGCAAAGCGGACGGGGAGCTGTTTTTT. Its translation is CASKADGELFF.

The chain is built from TRBV15 and TRBJ2-1; TRBD2 aligns across 8 bases. Germline CDR1 and CDR2: LNHNV and YYDKDF (reference sequence). This CDR3 comprises 14 residues. V lost 11 bases, J lost 1 base, and 7 bases stayed unmatched. The CDR3 coding sequence is TGTGCCTCAGGCGGGGGGCCGTCCTACAATGAGCAGTTCTTC. Translation gives CASGGGPSYNEQFF.

The sample holds many counts of this clonotype. The chain combines TRBV10-3 with TRBJ2-7; 8 bases are a match to TRBD1. Germline CDR1 and CDR2: ENHRY and SYGVKD. The trim removed 4 bases at V and 4 bases at J, leaving 12 bases unmatched. The CDR3 is made up of 16 amino acids. The CDR3 loop is CAISGSDGQGLYEQYF. The CDR3 DNA reads TGTGCCATCAGTGGCTCCGACGGACAGGGCCTATACGAGCAGTACTTC.

A note on this clonotype: The junction does not match germline at one end; this may be a read error. This chain connects TRBV20-1 to TRBJ2-1, with D unresolved. In germline, CDR1 is DFQATT, CDR2 SNEGSKA (reference sequence). CDR3 size: 15 residues. The CDR3 nucleotides are TGCGGTGCTAAGATAAAAGAAGACAATTACAATGAGCAGTTCTTC. Protein: CGAKIKEDNYNEQFF.

V gene TRBV29-1 combines with J gene TRBJ2-1; the match to TRBD2 covers 8 bases. The J segment lost 10 bases and the V segment lost 3 bases, leaving 8 bases of the junction unmatched. Germline V gives CDR1 SQVTM, CDR2 ANQGSEA. The CDR3 covers 13 residues. The CDR3 sequence: CSVDWRGVVEQFF. CDR3 DNA sequence: TGCAGCGTTGATTGGCGGGGGGTTGTCGAGCAGTTCTTC.

This chain links TRBV6-5 with TRBJ1-1; D is uncertain. Looked up from germline, CDR1 is MNHEY and CDR2 is SVGAGI. V was pared by 8 bases and J by 8 bases, with 18 bases between. This CDR3 has 13 residues. The CDR3 DNA sequence: TGTGCCAGCTGCCGGCAGCGGAACCTGGAAGCTTTCTTT. Translated, it gives CASCRQRNLEAFF.

The chain combines TRBV15 with TRBJ1-2; D unresolved. The CDR3 runs to 15 residues. CDR1 and CDR2 from the germline V gene are LNHNV and YYDKDF (reference sequence). V lost 0 bases, J lost 6 bases, and 14 bases lay in between. CDR3: CATSRDSPSYHGYTF. The CDR3 nucleotides are TGTGCCACCAGCAGAGATAGCCCGAGTTACCATGGCTACACCTTC.

The chain couples TRBV4-1 to TRBJ2-4; a possible D gene is TRBD2 (6 bases). V lost 1 base and J 0 bases, leaving 13 bases between the germline ends. Per the germline V gene, CDR1 is MGHRA and CDR2 is YSYEKL. The length of the CDR3 is 17 residues. The CDR3 DNA reads TGCGCCAGCAGCCAAGCCTTAGTGGGGGGAGCCAAAAACATTCAGTACTTC. Translating gives CASSQALVGGAKNIQYF.

This clonotype was seen at least ten times. The J gene is TRBJ2-1, the V gene TRBV18; possible D gene TRBD2, 5 bases. Germline V gene lookup returns CDR1 KGHSH and CDR2 LQKENI. The CDR3 loop spans 15 amino acids. V was shortened by 1 base and J by 8 bases, with 15 bases between the two germline ends. This chain's CDR3 is CASSPLAGPNYEQFF. DNA of the CDR3: TGTGCCAGCTCACCACTCGCGGGCCCCAATTATGAGCAGTTCTTC.

This clonotype was detected only a few times. This chain connects TRBV20-1 to TRBJ2-3, with TRBD1 identical over 9 bases. The V segment lost 2 bases and the J segment 9 bases; nucleotides outside the gene matches: 3. The germline V gene encodes CDR1 DFQATT and CDR2 SNEGSKA (reference sequence). The CDR3 has 12 amino acids. The CDR3 DNA sequence: TGCAGTGCTAGACCCGGGACAGGGACGCAGTATTTT. Its translation: CSARPGTGTQYF.

This clonotype showed up just a few times. The chain joins TRBV5-1 to TRBJ2-5; the D gene is possibly TRBD1 (5 bases). From germline, CDR1 is SGHRS and CDR2 YFSETQ. CDR3 length: 14 amino acids. Trimming pared 3 bases from V and 5 bases from J, leaving 14 bases between. As DNA, the CDR3 is TGCGCCAGCAGCTGGAAGGGGTCGGAGGAGACCCAGTACTTC. It is translated as CASSWKGSEETQYF.

As for this clonotype: A much larger clone lies one base from this, so it may be a read error. This chain joins TRBV4-3 and TRBJ1-1, with TRBD1 identical over 7 bases. The CDR3 has 16 amino acids. Germline loops: CDR1 LGHNA, CDR2 YSLEER. The CDR3 nucleotides read TGCGTCAGCAGCCATCGACAGGGACCCTTGAACACTGAAGCTTTCTTT. Protein sequence: CVSSHRQGPLNTEAFF.

A note on this clonotype: This could be a read error, since a much larger clone is one nucleotide away. The chain recombines TRBV9 with TRBJ2-7, with a weak D call TRBD2 (5 bases). Looked up from germline, CDR1 is SGDLS and CDR2 is YYNGEE. This CDR3 comprises 15 residues. Trimming took 3 bases from V and 3 from J, leaving 16 bases between them. The CDR3 DNA is TGTGCCAGCAGCGGAGGAAGACGGGATGGCTACGAGCAGTACTTC. Protein product: CASSGGRRDGYEQYF. Variable domain in full (rest from reference TRBV9 and TRBJ2-7): DSGVTQTPKHLITATGQRVTLRCSPRSGDLSVYWYQQSLDQGLQFLIQYYNGEERAKGNILERFSAQQFPDLHSELNLSSLELGDSALYFCASSGGRRDGYEQYFGPGTRLTVT.